This TCR beta chain was recorded in a study of shared clonotypes between healthy human individuals. Regarding the study as a whole: Memory subsets generally showed smaller estimated richness than naive subsets did.

As to this clone: The antigen remains unidentified.

As processed by the authors: As immunoSEQ supplied junction-only sequences (without quality scores), filtering differed. This table comes from immunoSEQ multiplex PCR, and its TCRdb copy is limited to in-frame clones, with some not included. Clonal size and the V and J genes are those of that table, whereas D and trimming came from the DNA. The repertoire holds roughly 1,800,000 clones, with roughly 95% as singletons. Naive-designated CD8 cells lacked CD45RO, were positively enriched for CCR7, and omitted terminally differentiated effector memory CD45RA+ cells. CDR1 and CDR2 (germline): SGHTA, FQGNSA. Trimming removed 1 base at V and 6 bases at J, with 11 bases between. This CDR3 has 14 residues.

Sequenced input: naive CD8+ T cells sorted from blood. The chain couples TRBV7-2 to TRBJ2-3; no definite D call. This clonotype was sampled from a man younger than 35 in good health. The CDR3 loop reads CASSLGTAADTQYF. The CDR3 nucleotides read TGTGCCAGCAGCTTAGGGACCGCCGCGGATACGCAGTATTTT.